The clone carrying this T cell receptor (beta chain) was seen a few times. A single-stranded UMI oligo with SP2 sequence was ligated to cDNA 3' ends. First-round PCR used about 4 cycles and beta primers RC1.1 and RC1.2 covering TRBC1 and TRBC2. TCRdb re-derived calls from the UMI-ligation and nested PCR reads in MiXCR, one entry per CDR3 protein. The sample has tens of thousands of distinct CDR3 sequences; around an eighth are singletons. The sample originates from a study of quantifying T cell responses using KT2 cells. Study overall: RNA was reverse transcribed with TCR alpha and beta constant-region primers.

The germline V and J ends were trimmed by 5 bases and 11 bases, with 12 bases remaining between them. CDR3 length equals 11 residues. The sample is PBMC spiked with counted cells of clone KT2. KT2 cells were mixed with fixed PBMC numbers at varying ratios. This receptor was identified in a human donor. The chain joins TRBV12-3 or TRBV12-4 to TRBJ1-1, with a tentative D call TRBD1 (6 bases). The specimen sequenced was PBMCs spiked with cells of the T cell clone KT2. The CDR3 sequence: CASSRAGAAFF. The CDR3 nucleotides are TGTGCCAGCAGTCGGGCAGGGGCGGCTTTCTTT.